What follows is one T cell receptor beta chain and its context. Original processing methods: Reference gene primers were amplified, and this amplification served to estimate nucleated cell counts. Some clones are missing from TCRdb's copy, which holds only in-frame ones; the method was immunoSEQ multiplex PCR. V and J calls plus clone size are reproduced from that table; the DNA served to infer D and trimming. The table has about 72,000 clones, about 80% seen once. This sample was taken from a study of blood T cell repertoires in COVID-19. Study details: Samples of COVID-19 (acute and convalescent) were obtained from the United States, Italy and Spain. PBMCs, B-cell-depleted T cells, or T cells provided the cDNA or gDNA that made up the material.

The CDR3 contains 15 residues. Germline CDR1 and CDR2: LGHNA and YSLEER. V was pared by 2 bases and J by 4 bases, with 14 bases between. This TCR was sampled from a man in his fifties or sixties with acute or convalescent COVID-19. The material sequenced was peripheral blood. The rearrangement links TRBV4-3 to TRBJ2-5, with D perhaps matching TRBD2 (7 bases). Here the CDR3 reads CASSQIRGGGETQYF. The CDR3 nucleotides are TGCGCCAGCAGCCAAATAAGGGGAGGGGGAGAGACCCAGTACTTC.